A single sample gave rise to the 15 T cell receptor beta chains below, sequenced in a study of blood T cell repertoires in COVID-19. Some clones are missing from TCRdb's copy, which holds only in-frame ones; the method was immunoSEQ multiplex PCR. There are 250,000 to 300,000 clones in the sample; 70% to 90% occur only once, and under 15% lies in the top ten. Sequenced sample: peripheral blood. The receptors stem from a woman aged 60 to 75 with acute or convalescent COVID-19.

The chain joins TRBV28 to TRBJ2-7; 7 nucleotides align to TRBD1. This CDR3 has 14 amino acids. J gave up 1 base and V 8 bases, and 8 bases lay outside the gene matches. The germline V gene encodes CDR1 MDHEN and CDR2 SYDVKM. Here the CDR3 DNA reads TGTGCCAGCCTTGGCCGGGGACAGTCCTACGAGCAGTACTTC. This codes for CASLGRGQSYEQYF.

The chain is built from TRBV6-5 and TRBJ2-1; unclear D gene. Germline V gene lookup returns CDR1 MNHEY and CDR2 SVGAGI. The CDR3 loop spans 13 amino acids. V gave up 5 bases and J gave up 4 bases, with 9 bases separating them. The CDR3 DNA sequence: TGTGCCAGCAGTACAGTCCGTTACAATGAGCAGTTCTTC. Amino acids: CASSTVRYNEQFF.

The V gene is TRBV7-2, the J gene TRBJ2-5; TRBD2 agrees at 13 bases. V trimming: 1 base; J trimming: 5 bases; junction bases outside the gene matches: 7. The CDR3 runs to 17 residues. CDR1 and CDR2 from the germline V gene are SGHTA and FQGNSA. In DNA form, the CDR3 reads TGTGCCAGCAGCTTAGACCTCCGGACTAGCGGGGGTGAGACCCAGTACTTC. Translated: CASSLDLRTSGGETQYF.

The chain uses TRBV4-2 and TRBJ1-2; 9 positions match TRBD1. Germline V gives CDR1 LGHNA, CDR2 YNFKEQ. The ends lost 0 bases at V and 4 bases at J; junction bases unmatched: 3. This CDR3 is built from 15 residues. CDR3 DNA: TGTGCCAGCAGCCAAGATGCGACAGGGGGCTATGGCTACACCTTC. Amino acids: CASSQDATGGYGYTF.

V is TRBV28 and J is TRBJ1-5; 7 nucleotides line up with TRBD1. This CDR3 is built from 17 residues. Losses at the gene ends were 5 bases for V and 0 bases for J; bases not matched to a gene: 10. Looked up from germline, CDR1 is MDHEN and CDR2 is SYDVKM. CDR3 DNA sequence: TGTGCCAGCAGTCTCCTCCGAGGGGGCCGTAGCAATCAGCCCCAGCATTTT. Protein sequence: CASSLLRGGRSNQPQHF.

This chain uses TRBV7-2 with TRBJ1-2; TRBD1 matches 9 bases. Germline trimming cut 5 bases from V and 4 bases from J; bases unmatched to any gene: 11. The CDR3 loop spans 16 amino acids. Per the germline V gene, CDR1 is SGHTA and CDR2 is FQGNSA. The CDR3 coding sequence is TGTGCCAGCAGCAGAGAACCGGGACAGGGAGCCTATGGCTACACCTTC. This sequence encodes CASSREPGQGAYGYTF.

V is TRBV9 and J is TRBJ2-3; TRBD2 aligns across 10 bases. The CDR3 length is 15 residues. The V segment lost 3 bases and the J segment 1 base; nucleotides outside the gene matches: 2. CDR1 is SGDLS and CDR2 is YYNGEE in the germline V gene. CDR3 in DNA: TGTGCCAGCAGCGGGCTAGCGGGAGGCACAGATACGCAGTATTTT. It encodes CASSGLAGGTDTQYF.

In its sample, this clone was seen once. V and J are TRBV5-1 and TRBJ2-3; D gene uncertain. This CDR3 comprises 15 residues. V gave up 3 bases and J gave up 1 base, with 12 bases separating them. CDR1 is SGHRS and CDR2 is YFSETQ in the germline V gene. The CDR3 sequence: CASSSQNPRTDTQYF. DNA of the CDR3: TGCGCCAGCAGCTCCCAGAACCCCCGCACAGATACGCAGTATTTT.

The rearrangement uses TRBV4-1 and TRBJ2-7; D is possibly TRBD1 (5 bases). Trimming took off 1 base at V and 2 bases at J, with 12 bases between the two ends. Germline V gene data show CDR1 as MGHRA and CDR2 as YSYEKL. This CDR3 is built from 15 residues. CDR3 protein: CASSQVQGNPYEQYF. CDR3 nucleotides: TGCGCCAGCAGCCAAGTTCAGGGAAACCCCTACGAGCAGTACTTC.

The rearrangement uses TRBV2 and TRBJ1-2, with TRBD1 as a possible D gene (5 bases). CDR3 length equals 13 residues. Germline CDR1 is SNHLY and CDR2 is FYNNEI. V gave up 5 bases and J gave up 8 bases, with 15 bases separating them. This chain's CDR3 is CASSPLAGRGYTF. DNA for the CDR3: TGTGCCAGCAGTCCCCTGGCAGGGCGAGGCTACACCTTC.

The gene calls are TRBV27 and TRBJ1-2, with 7 bases aligning to TRBD1. The trim removed 5 bases at V and 7 bases at J, leaving 7 bases unmatched. Germline loops: CDR1 MNHEY, CDR2 SMNVEV (reference sequence). There are 13 residues in the CDR3. The CDR3 loop reads CASSRGQIPGYTF. CDR3 nucleotide sequence: TGTGCCAGCAGTCGGGGACAGATCCCTGGCTACACCTTC.

The chain combines TRBV24-1 with TRBJ1-2; 9 nucleotides match TRBD1. The J segment lost 4 bases and the V segment lost 7 bases, leaving 9 bases of the junction unmatched. This CDR3 region has 15 residues. In germline, CDR1 is KGHDR, CDR2 SFDVKD. CDR3: CATSIGQGLFYGYTF. DNA for the CDR3: TGTGCCACCAGCATTGGACAGGGGCTCTTCTATGGCTACACCTTC.

The V call is TRBV5-4, the J call TRBJ1-1; 7 positions agree with TRBD1. The CDR3 extends over 15 amino acids. Per germline, CDR1 SGHNT and CDR2 YYREEE (reference sequence). J gave up 1 base and V 4 bases, and 7 bases lay outside the gene matches. The CDR3 bases are TGTGCCAGCAGCCCCAGACAGGGAGAGAACACTGAAGCTTTCTTT. This sequence encodes CASSPRQGENTEAFF. Complete variable domain (other parts from reference TRBV5-4 and TRBJ1-1): ETGVTQSPTHLIKTRGQQVTLRCSSQSGHNTVSWYQQALGQGPQFIFQYYREEENGRGNFPPRFSGLQFPNYSSELNVNALELDDSALYLCASSPRQGENTEAFFGQGTRLTVV.

The rearrangement joins TRBV27 to TRBJ2-1, with D possibly TRBD2 on 6 matching bases. Germline loops: CDR1 MNHEY, CDR2 SMNVEV (reference sequence). The CDR3 length is 13 residues. V lost 4 bases to trimming and J lost 7 bases, with 11 bases between them. The DNA of the CDR3 is TGTGCCAGCAGTTATCCAGGGAGGAATGAGCAGTTCTTC. Translation gives CASSYPGRNEQFF.

The chain links TRBV2 to TRBJ1-2, with D maybe TRBD1 (5 bases). With 2 bases removed from V and 1 base from J, the gap between germline ends came to 11 bases. This CDR3 comprises 15 residues. Germline V gene sequence: CDR1 SNHLY, CDR2 FYNNEI. Here the CDR3 DNA reads TGTGCCAGCAGTGAAATCGGTCAGGGTAACTATGGCTACACCTTC. Translation gives CASSEIGQGNYGYTF.